The T cell receptor beta chain under discussion was sequenced for a study of T cell changes during pregnancy in multiple sclerosis (dated by TCRdb to the late 2010s). Regarding the study in general: Changes in the T cell repertoire over the course of pregnancy were examined in this study in women with multiple sclerosis.

The germline V and J ends show losses of 0 bases and 1 base respectively, and no gene match explains 2 bases of the junction. CDR1 and CDR2 were assigned from the germline V gene as LGHNT and FRNRAP. The CDR3 has 15 amino acids, counting the end cysteine and phenylalanine. Only the CDR3 DNA stays, 45 bases, in frame from base 1. Libraries were made using the immunoSEQ multiplex PCR assay. The immuneACCESS repertoire file appears here via TCRdb, limited to in-frame rearrangements. These files lack a portion of the clones; in checked studies, under half of the deficit traces to unresolved V genes, and the cause of the others is not known. This sample gives tens of thousands of clones in total; approximately 90% of them show up just once. The ten biggest clones cover 0.95% of the sample. A word on this clone: Its specific antigen is unknown. No base-level quality is on record; no much larger clone is a single base apart.

The V gene is TRBV12-5 and the J gene is TRBJ1-1, and TRBD1 matches 7 of the central bases. The clonotype originates from a female donor with multiple sclerosis, enrolled in a pregnancy study. The sample was peripheral blood, taken before pregnancy. The sequenced DNA: TGTGCTAGTGGTTTGGTAGGGACAGAGAACACTGAAGCTTTCTTT. Its protein product is CASGLVGTENTEAFF.